This T cell receptor (beta chain) was profiled in a study of post-analysis software for immune sequencing data. Unique molecular identifiers were carried by the TCR beta cDNA libraries. TCRdb re-called the PCR reads with MiXCR, one entry per CDR3 protein. The sample lists hundreds of thousands of distinct CDR3 sequences; approximately 50% were seen once. Details on this clonotype: Its target is not known. Germline and junction disagree at one end, which may indicate a read error.

Looked up from germline, CDR1 is SQVTM and CDR2 is ANQGSEA. The CDR3 is 11 amino acids. General study points: When patients were compared with controls, about 5 TRBV segments were more frequent, TRBV5-6, TRBV5-1 and TRBV20-1 among them.

The chain joins TRBV29-1 to TRBJ2-1; perhaps TRBD2 as D (5 bases). This sequence originates from a girl aged 5-17 years with multiple sclerosis. The sample consisted of blood. CDR3 nucleotide sequence: TGCAGCGTGGGATACGGAGGTGAGCTGTTCTTC. It translates to CSVGYGGELFF.